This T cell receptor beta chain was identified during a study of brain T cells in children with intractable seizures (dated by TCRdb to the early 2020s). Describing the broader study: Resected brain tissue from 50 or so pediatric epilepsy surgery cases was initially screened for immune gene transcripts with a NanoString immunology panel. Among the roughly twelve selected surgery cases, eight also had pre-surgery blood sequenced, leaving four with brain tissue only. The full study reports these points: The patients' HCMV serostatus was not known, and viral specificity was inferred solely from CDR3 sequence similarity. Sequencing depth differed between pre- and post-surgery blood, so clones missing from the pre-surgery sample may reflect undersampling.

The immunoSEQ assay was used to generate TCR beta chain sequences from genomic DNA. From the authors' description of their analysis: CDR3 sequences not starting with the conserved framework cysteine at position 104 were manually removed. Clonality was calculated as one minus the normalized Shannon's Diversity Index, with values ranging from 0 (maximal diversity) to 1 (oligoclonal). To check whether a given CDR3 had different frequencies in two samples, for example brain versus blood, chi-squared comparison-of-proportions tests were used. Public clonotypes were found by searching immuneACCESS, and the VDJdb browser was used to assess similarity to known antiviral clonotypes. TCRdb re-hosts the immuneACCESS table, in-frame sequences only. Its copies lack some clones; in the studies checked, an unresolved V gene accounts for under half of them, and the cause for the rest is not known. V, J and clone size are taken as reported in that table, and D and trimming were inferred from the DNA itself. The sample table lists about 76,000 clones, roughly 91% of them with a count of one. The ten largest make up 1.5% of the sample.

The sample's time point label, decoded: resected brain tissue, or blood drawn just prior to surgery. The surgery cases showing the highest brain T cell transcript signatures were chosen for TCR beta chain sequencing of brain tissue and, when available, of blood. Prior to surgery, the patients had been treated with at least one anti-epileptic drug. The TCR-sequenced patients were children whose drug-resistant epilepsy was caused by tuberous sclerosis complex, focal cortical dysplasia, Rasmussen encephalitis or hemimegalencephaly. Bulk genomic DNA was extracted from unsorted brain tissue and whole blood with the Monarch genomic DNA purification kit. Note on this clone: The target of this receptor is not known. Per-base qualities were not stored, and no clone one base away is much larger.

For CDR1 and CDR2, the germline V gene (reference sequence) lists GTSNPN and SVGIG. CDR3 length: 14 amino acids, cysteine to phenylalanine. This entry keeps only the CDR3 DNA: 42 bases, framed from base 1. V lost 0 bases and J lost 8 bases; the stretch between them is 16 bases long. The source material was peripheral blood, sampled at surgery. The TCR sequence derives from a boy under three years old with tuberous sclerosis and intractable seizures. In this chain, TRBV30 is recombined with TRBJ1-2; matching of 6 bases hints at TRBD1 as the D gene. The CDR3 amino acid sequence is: CAWSVARGLYGYTF. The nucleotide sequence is TGTGCCTGGAGTGTCGCCAGGGGATTATACGGCTACACCTTC.